The rows below give T cell receptor beta chains drawn from one sample of a study of blood T cell repertoires in COVID-19. TCRdb keeps only in-frame clones here, not all; method: immunoSEQ multiplex PCR. This sample has over 90,000 clones, with around 90% found just once. The sequenced material came from peripheral blood. These receptors originate from a woman aged 45-65 years with COVID-19, enrolled during active disease. Both conserved end residues are part of each CDR3.

J gene: TRBJ1-1; V gene: TRBV2; CDR3 protein: CASRPQGAWTEAFF
J gene: TRBJ1-6; V gene: TRBV5-5; CDR3 protein: CASSLYGVRKSSYNSPLHF
J gene: TRBJ1-6; V gene: TRBV7-5; CDR3 protein: CARSPEALHF
J gene: TRBJ1-1; V gene: TRBV6-6; CDR3 protein: CASSYSTGPTGSSFF
J gene: TRBJ2-2; V gene: TRBV4-1; CDR3 protein: CASSLGLAGGPIGELFF
J gene: TRBJ2-1; V gene: TRBV5-1; CDR3 protein: CASSQTVAGGNEQFF
J gene: TRBJ1-3; V gene: TRBV4-3; CDR3 protein: CASSHGQGSGNTIYF
J gene: TRBJ1-2; V gene: TRBV7-2; CDR3 protein: CASSPRGPYGYTF
J gene: TRBJ1-1; V gene: TRBV19; CDR3 protein: CASKTGLNTEAFF
J gene: TRBJ2-7; V gene: TRBV13; CDR3 protein: CASSLGELPYEQYF
J gene: TRBJ2-3; V gene: TRBV29-1; CDR3 protein: CSVRTSGAKGDTQYF
J gene: TRBJ2-5; V gene: TRBV12-3/TRBV12-4; CDR3 protein: CASGTSGGETQYF
J gene: TRBJ1-3; V gene: TRBV15; CDR3 protein: CATTTTGHPFVSGNTIYF
J gene: TRBJ1-1; V gene: TRBV6-5; CDR3 protein: CASSYPTSGPNTEAFF
J gene: TRBJ1-2; V gene: TRBV2; CDR3 protein: CASSEGQGSNYGYTF
J gene: TRBJ1-2; V gene: TRBV30; CDR3 protein: CAWNTGYYGYTF
J gene: TRBJ1-1; V gene: TRBV18; CDR3 protein: CASSPPPGGEAFF
J gene: TRBJ2-1; V gene: TRBV4-2; CDR3 protein: CASSRAGGRDEQFF
J gene: TRBJ1-2; V gene: TRBV2; CDR3 protein: CASSEGGILHYGYTF
J gene: TRBJ1-2; V gene: TRBV5-1; CDR3 protein: CASSLAPFGSGYTF
J gene: TRBJ2-5; V gene: TRBV24-1; CDR3 protein: CATSEGGASQETQYF
J gene: TRBJ1-5; V gene: TRBV28; CDR3 protein: CASRLGPLRGQHF
J gene: TRBJ1-5; V gene: TRBV19; CDR3 protein: CASSVRVRGGNQPQHF
J gene: TRBJ2-2; V gene: TRBV9; CDR3 protein: CASSVRAGTGPGELFF
J gene: TRBJ2-7; V gene: TRBV27; CDR3 protein: CASRRTSSSYEQYF
J gene: TRBJ2-1; V gene: TRBV19; CDR3 protein: CASRYYNEQFF
J gene: TRBJ2-1; V gene: TRBV11-2; CDR3 protein: CASSPLAGGFNEQFF
J gene: TRBJ2-1; V gene: TRBV18; CDR3 protein: CASSAGGASYNEQFF
J gene: TRBJ2-7; V gene: TRBV4-2; CDR3 protein: CASSQERTVAYEQYF
J gene: TRBJ2-7; V gene: TRBV19; CDR3 protein: CASSPSLGQGGYEQYF
J gene: TRBJ2-5; V gene: TRBV18; CDR3 protein: CASSSQLAGRETQYF
J gene: TRBJ2-7; V gene: TRBV7-2; CDR3 protein: CASSPSSGATYEQYF
J gene: TRBJ1-1; V gene: TRBV4-2; CDR3 protein: CASSRRTEAFF
J gene: TRBJ1-1; V gene: TRBV10-3; CDR3 protein: CAISEGTGGVAEAFF
J gene: TRBJ2-5; V gene: TRBV20-1; CDR3 protein: CSASGAPQETQYF
J gene: TRBJ1-2; V gene: TRBV4-3; CDR3 protein: CASSQDGGLLYGYTF
J gene: TRBJ2-7; V gene: TRBV2; CDR3 protein: CASSQRGGAEQYF
J gene: TRBJ2-7; V gene: TRBV28; CDR3 protein: CASSLSGGRREQYF
J gene: TRBJ1-5; V gene: TRBV2; CDR3 protein: CASQVEGGQPQHF
J gene: TRBJ2-7; V gene: TRBV3-1/TRBV3-2; CDR3 protein: CASSQGGPGHLYEQYF
J gene: TRBJ1-2; V gene: TRBV28; CDR3 protein: CASSSTAYGYTF
J gene: TRBJ1-2; V gene: TRBV6-7; CDR3 protein: CASSYSQGADGYTF
J gene: TRBJ1-1; V gene: TRBV30; CDR3 protein: CAWSVLGGSLMNTEAFF
J gene: TRBJ2-6; V gene: TRBV11-2; CDR3 protein: CASSLGRVPGANVLTF
J gene: TRBJ1-3; V gene: TRBV7-8; CDR3 protein: CASSLDRSGNTIYF
J gene: TRBJ2-5; V gene: TRBV24-1; CDR3 protein: CATSDLRGPFETQYF
J gene: TRBJ2-2; V gene: TRBV2; CDR3 protein: CASRGGGTNTGELFF
J gene: TRBJ1-2; V gene: TRBV6-2/TRBV6-3; CDR3 protein: CASSYSGTDYGYTF
J gene: TRBJ1-1; V gene: TRBV7-6; CDR3 protein: CASSLDDSIMNTEAFF
J gene: TRBJ2-7; V gene: TRBV5-1; CDR3 protein: CASSLKPGNDEQYF